This entry lists 19 T cell receptor beta chains sequenced from one sample in a study of shared clonotypes between healthy human individuals. TCRdb's table, derived via immunoSEQ multiplex PCR, lists solely in-frame clones and lacks some. The sample includes about 1.5 million clones, approximately 97% seen only once; the top ten take roughly 1.2%. Sequences were obtained from naive CD4+ T cells sorted from blood. Subset here: CD45RA+ positively selected. The receptors were sampled from a man younger than 40 in good health.

The CDR3 nucleotides are TGTGCCAGCAGTTTCCCCTGGACAGTTACCGGGGCCAACGTCCTGACTTTC. Its protein product is CASSFPWTVTGANVLTF. The chain combines TRBV28 with TRBJ2-6, with a tentative D call TRBD1 (6 bases). In germline, CDR1 is MDHEN, CDR2 SYDVKM. V dropped 3 bases and J dropped 4 bases, with 16 bases sitting between them. The CDR3 has 17 amino acids.

The J gene is TRBJ1-2, the V gene TRBV28; D unclear. CDR1 and CDR2 (germline): MDHEN, SYDVKM. The germline V and J ends were trimmed by 10 bases and 3 bases, with 15 bases remaining between them. The CDR3 runs 13 residues. CDR3 protein: CATGLGRDYGYTF. CDR3 coding DNA: TGTGCCACGGGTTTGGGGAGGGACTATGGCTACACCTTC.

A note on this clone: Other DNA sequences in this sample translate to the same CDR3. This chain uses TRBV10-3 with TRBJ2-2; D is unresolved. V dropped 3 bases and J dropped 3 bases, with 2 bases sitting between them. In germline, CDR1 is ENHRY, CDR2 SYGVKD. The CDR3 length is 12 residues. The CDR3 DNA reads TGTGCCATCAGTGAATACACCGGGGAGCTGTTTTTT. Translated: CAISEYTGELFF.

V and J are TRBV5-1 and TRBJ2-2; TRBD2 matches at 8 bases. Germline V gives CDR1 SGHRS, CDR2 YFSETQ. There are 14 residues in the CDR3. J was trimmed by 3 bases and V by 10 bases; bases with no gene match: 8. This chain's CDR3 is CASNGGRYTGELFF. CDR3 DNA: TGCGCCTCGAACGGCGGGAGGTACACCGGGGAGCTGTTTTTT.

The chain uses TRBV7-2 and TRBJ2-5, with D tentatively TRBD2 (5 bases). The CDR3 consists of 15 residues. CDR1 SGHTA and CDR2 FQGNSA come from the germline V gene. V lost 5 bases to trimming and J lost 5 bases, with 18 bases between them. CDR3 coding DNA: TGTGCCAGCAGCCCCCGGGCCGGGGTCGGGGAGACCCAGTACTTC. Its translation is CASSPRAGVGETQYF.

CDR3 sequence reads: CAIGQDYGYTF. For the CDR3, the DNA is TGTGCCATCGGACAGGACTATGGCTACACCTTC. The V gene is TRBV2, the J gene TRBJ1-2, with 7 bases that match TRBD1. This CDR3 has 11 residues. Losses at the gene ends were 10 bases for V and 3 bases for J; bases not matched to a gene: 2. Germline V gives CDR1 SNHLY, CDR2 FYNNEI. The entire variable domain, with the rest obtained from reference TRBV2 and TRBJ1-2, is as follows: EPEVTQTPSHQVTQMGQEVILRCVPISNHLYFYWYRQILGQKVEFLVSFYNNEISEKSEIFDDQFSVERPDGSNFTLKIRSTKLEDSAMYFCAIGQDYGYTFGSGTRLTVV.

Worth noting for this clone: Within the sample, other DNA sequences also encode this same CDR3. The chain couples TRBV5-4 to TRBJ2-1, with 7 bases that match TRBD2. Germline trimming cut 5 bases from V and 0 bases from J; bases unmatched to any gene: 5. Germline lookup yields CDR1 SGHNT and CDR2 YYREEE (reference sequence). The CDR3 length is 15 residues. The CDR3 region has the DNA TGTGCCAGCAGGGGGGGGAGGAGCTCCTACAATGAGCAGTTCTTC. Translated, it gives CASRGGRSSYNEQFF.

The chain's CDR3 is CSVLEPRLPYEQYF. Written as DNA, the CDR3 is TGCAGCGTTTTGGAACCCAGGCTACCCTACGAGCAGTACTTC. The rearrangement joins TRBV29-1 to TRBJ2-7, with D unclear. Trimming removed 5 bases from V and 2 bases from J, with 16 bases in between. Germline V gene data show CDR1 as SQVTM and CDR2 as ANQGSEA. This CDR3 is 14 amino acids long.

J is TRBJ2-3 and V is TRBV5-1; 10 bases match TRBD2. The V segment lost 3 bases and the J segment 2 bases; nucleotides outside the gene matches: 3. The CDR3 is made up of 15 amino acids. Germline loops: CDR1 SGHRS, CDR2 YFSETQ. CDR3 bases: TGCGCCAGCAGCTGGCTAGCGGGAGTCACAGATACGCAGTATTTT. Translation gives CASSWLAGVTDTQYF.

The chain joins TRBV5-5 to TRBJ2-3; either TRBD1 or TRBD2 may fit D (5 bases each). Trimming left V 4 bases short and J 1 base short, with 13 bases between. The CDR3 length is 15 residues. CDR1 and CDR2 from the germline V gene are SGHKS and YYEKEE (reference sequence). CDR3 protein: CASSAGTWGTDTQYF. CDR3 in DNA: TGTGCCAGCAGCGCCGGGACGTGGGGCACAGATACGCAGTATTTT.

The rearrangement joins TRBV7-9 to TRBJ1-2; a possible D gene is TRBD1 (6 bases). Deletions cut 0 bases from V and 7 bases from J, with 18 bases between. The CDR3 length is 16 residues. Germline loops: CDR1 SEHNR, CDR2 FQNEAQ (reference sequence). DNA for the CDR3: TGTGCCAGCAGCTTAGCGCTAGAGACAGGCTTAGGTGGCTACACCTTC. Translating it yields CASSLALETGLGGYTF. The variable domain in full, completed from reference TRBV7-9 and TRBJ1-2, reads DTGVSQNPRHKITKRGQNVTFRCDPISEHNRLYWYRQTLGQGPEFLTYFQNEAQLEKSRLLSDRFSAERPKGSFSTLEIQRTEQGDSAMYLCASSLALETGLGGYTFGSGTRLTVV.

The J gene is TRBJ2-3, the V gene TRBV7-2; 9 nucleotides align to TRBD1. Germline loops: CDR1 SGHTA, CDR2 FQGNSA. V lost 0 bases and J lost 5; bases outside the gene matches: 12. The CDR3 extends over 18 amino acids. The CDR3 region is CASSLAPFRDREKDTQYF. The DNA for the CDR3 is TGTGCCAGCAGCTTAGCGCCTTTCCGGGACAGGGAAAAAGATACGCAGTATTTT.

This chain joins TRBV28 and TRBJ1-1, with a tentative D call TRBD1 (5 bases). The germline gives CDR1 MDHEN, CDR2 SYDVKM. The CDR3 covers 12 residues. The V end lost 2 bases, the J end lost 8 bases, and 9 bases lay between the germline ends. CDR3 sequence: CASSLGGPEAFF. Written as DNA, the CDR3 is TGTGCCAGCAGTTTAGGGGGACCCGAAGCTTTCTTT.

The J gene is TRBJ2-7, the V gene TRBV5-5, with D uncertain. V was trimmed by 1 base and J by 2 bases, leaving 7 bases between them. The CDR3 length is 13 residues. CDR1 SGHKS and CDR2 YYEKEE come from the germline V gene (reference sequence). The CDR3 loop reads CASSLLLAYEQYF. CDR3 DNA sequence: TGTGCCAGCAGCTTGCTCCTAGCCTACGAGCAGTACTTC.

This clone has just a few counts. The rearrangement uses TRBV5-4 and TRBJ2-3; possible D gene TRBD1, 5 bases. Looked up from germline, CDR1 is SGHNT and CDR2 is YYREEE (reference sequence). The V end was cut by 2 bases, the J end by 2 bases, with 6 bases between. The CDR3 consists of 13 residues. The CDR3 bases are TGTGCCAGCAGCTTAGGGGACACAGATACGCAGTATTTT. This sequence encodes CASSLGDTDTQYF.

V usage is TRBV5-4 and J usage is TRBJ2-7, with 10 positions matching TRBD1. This CDR3 has 15 residues. CDR1 SGHNT and CDR2 YYREEE come from the germline V gene (reference sequence). The ends lost 0 bases at V and 3 bases at J; junction bases unmatched: 3. The CDR3 loop reads CASSLGQGADYEQYF. DNA for the CDR3: TGTGCCAGCAGCTTGGGACAGGGGGCTGACTACGAGCAGTACTTC.

This chain connects TRBV5-4 to TRBJ2-2; 9 bases agree with TRBD2. Losses at the gene ends were 0 bases for V and 4 bases for J; bases not matched to a gene: 4. Germline loops: CDR1 SGHNT, CDR2 YYREEE (reference sequence). There are 16 residues in the CDR3. CDR3 nucleotide sequence: TGTGCCAGCAGCTTGGTTAGCGGGGGAGGCACCGGGGAGCTGTTTTTT. Protein product: CASSLVSGGGTGELFF. Supplemented by reference TRBV5-4 and TRBJ2-2, the full variable domain reads ETGVTQSPTHLIKTRGQQVTLRCSSQSGHNTVSWYQQALGQGPQFIFQYYREEENGRGNFPPRFSGLQFPNYSSELNVNALELDDSALYLCASSLVSGGGTGELFFGEGSRLTVL.

V gene TRBV19 combines with J gene TRBJ1-2; 7 nucleotides match TRBD1. After removal of 6 bases from V and 4 bases from J, the junction contained 5 bases not matched to a gene. This CDR3 is built from 13 residues. Germline V gene lookup returns CDR1 LNHDA and CDR2 SQIVND (reference sequence). CDR3 sequence reads: CASRPGTAYGYTF. CDR3 nucleotide sequence: TGTGCCAGTAGGCCAGGGACAGCCTATGGCTACACCTTC.

The chain carries TRBV10-3 and TRBJ2-3; D call uncertain. Germline CDR1 ENHRY, CDR2 SYGVKD. The germline V and J ends were trimmed by 10 bases and 2 bases, with 16 bases remaining between them. This CDR3 is 14 amino acids long. This chain's CDR3 is CATLSPLNTDTQYF. CDR3 nucleotides: TGTGCCACCCTTAGCCCCCTAAACACAGATACGCAGTATTTT.